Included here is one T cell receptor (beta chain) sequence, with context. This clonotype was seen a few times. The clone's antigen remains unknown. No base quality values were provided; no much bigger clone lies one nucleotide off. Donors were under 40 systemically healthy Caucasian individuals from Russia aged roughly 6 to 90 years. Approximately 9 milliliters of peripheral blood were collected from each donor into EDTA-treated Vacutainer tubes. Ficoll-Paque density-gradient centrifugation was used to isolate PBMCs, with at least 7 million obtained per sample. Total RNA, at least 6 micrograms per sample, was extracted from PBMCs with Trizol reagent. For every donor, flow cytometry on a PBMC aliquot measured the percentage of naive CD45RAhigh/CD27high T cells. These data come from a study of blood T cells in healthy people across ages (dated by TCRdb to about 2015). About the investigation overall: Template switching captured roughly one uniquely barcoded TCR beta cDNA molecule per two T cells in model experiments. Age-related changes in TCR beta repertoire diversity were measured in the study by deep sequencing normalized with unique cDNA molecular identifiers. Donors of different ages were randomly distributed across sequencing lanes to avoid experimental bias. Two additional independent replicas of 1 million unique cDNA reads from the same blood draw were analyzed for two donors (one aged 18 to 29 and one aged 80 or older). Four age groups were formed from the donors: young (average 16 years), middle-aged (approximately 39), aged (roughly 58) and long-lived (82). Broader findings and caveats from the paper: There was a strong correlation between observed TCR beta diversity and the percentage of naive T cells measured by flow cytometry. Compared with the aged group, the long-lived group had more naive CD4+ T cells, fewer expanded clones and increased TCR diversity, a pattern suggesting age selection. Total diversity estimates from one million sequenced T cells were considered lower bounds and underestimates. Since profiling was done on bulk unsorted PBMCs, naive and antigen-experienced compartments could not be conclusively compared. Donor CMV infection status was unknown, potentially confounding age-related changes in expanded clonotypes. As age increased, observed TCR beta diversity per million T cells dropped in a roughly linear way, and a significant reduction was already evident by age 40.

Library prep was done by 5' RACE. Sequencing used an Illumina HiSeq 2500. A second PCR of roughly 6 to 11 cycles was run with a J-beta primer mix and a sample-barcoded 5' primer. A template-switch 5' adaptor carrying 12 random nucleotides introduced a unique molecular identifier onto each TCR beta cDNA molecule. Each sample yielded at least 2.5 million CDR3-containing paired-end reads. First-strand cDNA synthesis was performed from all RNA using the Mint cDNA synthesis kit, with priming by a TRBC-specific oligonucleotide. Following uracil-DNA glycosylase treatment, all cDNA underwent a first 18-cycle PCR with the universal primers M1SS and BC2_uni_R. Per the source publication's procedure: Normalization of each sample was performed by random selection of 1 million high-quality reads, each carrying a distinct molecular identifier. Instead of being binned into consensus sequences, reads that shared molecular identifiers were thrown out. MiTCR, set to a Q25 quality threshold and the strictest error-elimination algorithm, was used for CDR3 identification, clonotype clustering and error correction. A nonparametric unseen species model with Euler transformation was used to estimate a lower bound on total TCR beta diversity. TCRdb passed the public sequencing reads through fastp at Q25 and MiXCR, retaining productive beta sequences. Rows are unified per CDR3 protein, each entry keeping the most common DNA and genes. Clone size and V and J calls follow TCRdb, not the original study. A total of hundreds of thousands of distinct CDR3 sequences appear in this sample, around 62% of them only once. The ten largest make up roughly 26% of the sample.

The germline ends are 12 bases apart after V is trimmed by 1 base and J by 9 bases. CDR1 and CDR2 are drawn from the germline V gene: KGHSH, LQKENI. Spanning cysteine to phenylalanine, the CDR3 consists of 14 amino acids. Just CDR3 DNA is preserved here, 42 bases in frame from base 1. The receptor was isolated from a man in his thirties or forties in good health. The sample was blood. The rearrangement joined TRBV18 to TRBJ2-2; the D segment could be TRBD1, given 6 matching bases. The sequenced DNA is TGTGCCAGCTCACCACTTAAACAGGGCCGGGAGCTGTTTTTT. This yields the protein CASSPLKQGRELFF.